This T cell receptor (beta chain) was identified in a study of OX40 agonist ivuxolimab in advanced cancers. Across the study: At 65% to 90% male, the cohort had a mean age of approximately 60 years, ranging from about 23 to 79.

Notes on the study in general: Within 6 weeks, CD4+ and CD8+ blood T cells expanded clonally at 0.1 to 3.0 mg/kg.

Notes on this clone: Its antigen is unknown.

The repertoire was sequenced with immunoSEQ multiplex PCR; TCRdb's copy has only in-frame clones and lacks some. The sample includes some 80,000 clones, over 75% of them seen just once. This CDR3 spans 14 amino acids. Trimming took 7 bases from V and 5 from J; bases not matched to a gene: 9. Germline V gives CDR1 LNHDA, CDR2 SQIVND (reference sequence). This receptor was obtained from an adult with an advanced solid tumor such as melanoma, head and neck, liver or kidney cancer. V usage is TRBV19 and J usage is TRBJ2-7; 9 bases are shared with TRBD2. Specimen: CD4+ or CD8+ T cells sorted from blood, collected in a trial of the OX40 agonist ivuxolimab. In nucleotides, the CDR3 is TGTGCCAGTAATCCTAGCGGGATTCCCCACGAGCAGTACTTC. Protein sequence: CASNPSGIPHEQYF.